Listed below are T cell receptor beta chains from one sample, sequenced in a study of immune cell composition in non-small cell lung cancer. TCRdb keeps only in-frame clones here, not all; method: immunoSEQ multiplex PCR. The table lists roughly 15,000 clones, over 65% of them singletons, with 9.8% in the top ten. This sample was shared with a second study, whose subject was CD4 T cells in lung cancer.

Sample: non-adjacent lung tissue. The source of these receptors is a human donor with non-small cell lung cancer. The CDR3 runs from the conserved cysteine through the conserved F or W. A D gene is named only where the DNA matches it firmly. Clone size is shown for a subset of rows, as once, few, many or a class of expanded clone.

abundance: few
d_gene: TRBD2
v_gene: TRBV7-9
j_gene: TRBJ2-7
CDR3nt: TGTGCCAGCAGCTTGCGGGGGAACGAGCAGTACTTC
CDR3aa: CASSLRGNEQYF

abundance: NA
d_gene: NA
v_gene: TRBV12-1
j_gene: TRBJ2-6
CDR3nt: TGTGCCAGCACGGGTTTTAATGTATCTGGGGCCAACGTCCTGACTTTC
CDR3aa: CASTGFNVSGANVLTF

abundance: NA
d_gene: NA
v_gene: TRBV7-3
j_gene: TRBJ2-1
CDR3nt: TGTGCCAGCAGCTTAACGGTGGGGCCAGAGAATGAGCAGTTCTTC
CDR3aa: CASSLTVGPENEQFF

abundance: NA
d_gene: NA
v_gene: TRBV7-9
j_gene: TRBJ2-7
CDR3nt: TGTGCCAGCAGCTTAGGAGCAGGGAACCCCTACGAGCAGTACTTC
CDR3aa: CASSLGAGNPYEQYF

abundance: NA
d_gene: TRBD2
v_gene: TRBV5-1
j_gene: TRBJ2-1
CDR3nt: TGCGCCAGCAGCCTGAGCGGTAGCGGGGCCACCCTCTTCAATGAGCAGTTCTTC
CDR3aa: CASSLSGSGATLFNEQFF

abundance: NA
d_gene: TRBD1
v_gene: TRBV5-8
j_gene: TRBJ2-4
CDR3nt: TGTGCCAGCAACGAGGGACAGGGGAAAAAAAACATTCAGTACTTC
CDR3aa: CASNEGQGKKNIQYF

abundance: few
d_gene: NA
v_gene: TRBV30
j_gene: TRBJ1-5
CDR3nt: TGTGCCTGGAGTGTAGACAACAATCAGCCCCAGCATTTT
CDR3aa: CAWSVDNNQPQHF

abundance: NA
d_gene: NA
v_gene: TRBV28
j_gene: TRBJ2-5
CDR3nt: TGTGCCAGCAGGGTCCAGGAGACCCAGTACTTC
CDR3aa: CASRVQETQYF

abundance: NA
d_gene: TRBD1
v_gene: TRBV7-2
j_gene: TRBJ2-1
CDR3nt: TGTGCCAGCAGCCAGGGACAGGGGCTTTGGGATGAGCAGTTCTTC
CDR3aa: CASSQGQGLWDEQFF

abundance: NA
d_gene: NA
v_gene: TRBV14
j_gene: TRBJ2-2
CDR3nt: TGTGCCAGCAGCCAAGACATATCCGGGACCGGGGAGCTGTTTTTT
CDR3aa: CASSQDISGTGELFF

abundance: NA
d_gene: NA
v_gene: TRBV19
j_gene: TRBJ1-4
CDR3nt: TGTGCCAGTAGTGGCCGAATGGGGAATGAAAAACTGTTTTTT
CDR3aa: CASSGRMGNEKLFF

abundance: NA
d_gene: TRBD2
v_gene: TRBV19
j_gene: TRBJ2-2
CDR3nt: TGTGCCAGTAGTATAGGGGAGGGAGAGTACACCGGGGAGCTGTTTTTT
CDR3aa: CASSIGEGEYTGELFF

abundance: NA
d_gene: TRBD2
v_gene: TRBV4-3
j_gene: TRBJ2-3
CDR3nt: TGCGCCAGCAGCCAAGTAGCGGGGGGCACAGATACGCAGTATTTT
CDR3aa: CASSQVAGGTDTQYF

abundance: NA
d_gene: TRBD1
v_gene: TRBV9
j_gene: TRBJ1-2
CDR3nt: TGTGCCAGCAGTCCCACGGGACAGGTCTATGGCTACACCTTC
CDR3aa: CASSPTGQVYGYTF

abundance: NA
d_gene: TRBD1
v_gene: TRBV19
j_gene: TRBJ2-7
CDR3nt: TGTGCCAGTAGTCGGCAGGGGGCCAGCTACGAGCAGTACTTC
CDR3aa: CASSRQGASYEQYF

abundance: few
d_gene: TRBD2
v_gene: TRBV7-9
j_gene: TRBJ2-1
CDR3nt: TGTGCCAGAAGCTTCAAGCGGGAATCCGAGGGCAATGAGCAGTTCTTC
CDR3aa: CARSFKRESEGNEQFF

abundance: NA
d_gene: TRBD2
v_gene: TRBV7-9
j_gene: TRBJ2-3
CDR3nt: TGTGCCAGCAGCGTGAAAGGAGGACTAGCGGGGGGGCGAGGAGATACGCAGTATTTT
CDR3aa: CASSVKGGLAGGRGDTQYF

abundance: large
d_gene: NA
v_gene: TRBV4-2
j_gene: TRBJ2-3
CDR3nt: TGTGCCAGCAGCCAAGTGGGGGCGGGGGATACCACAGATACGCAGTATTTT
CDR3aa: CASSQVGAGDTTDTQYF

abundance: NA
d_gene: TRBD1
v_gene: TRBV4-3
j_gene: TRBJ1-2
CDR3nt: TGCGCCAGCAGCCAATGGACAGGGGTGAATTATGGCTACACCTTC
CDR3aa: CASSQWTGVNYGYTF

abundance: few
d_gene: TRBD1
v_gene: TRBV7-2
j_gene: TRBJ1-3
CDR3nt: TGTGCCAGCACAGGGACAGTTTCTGGAAACACCATATATTTT
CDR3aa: CASTGTVSGNTIYF

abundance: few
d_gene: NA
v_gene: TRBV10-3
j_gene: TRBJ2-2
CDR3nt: TGTGCCATCAGTCCGACGGGAAACACCGGGGAGCTGTTTTTT
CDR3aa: CAISPTGNTGELFF

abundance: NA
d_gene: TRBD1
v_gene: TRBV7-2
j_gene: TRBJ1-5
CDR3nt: TGTGCCAGCAGCGCCACAGGGGAATGGCAGCCCCAGCATTTT
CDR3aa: CASSATGEWQPQHF

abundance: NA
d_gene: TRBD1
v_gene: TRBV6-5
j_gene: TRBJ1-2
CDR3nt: TGTGCCAGCTCGACAGGGGGGAACTATGGCTACACCTTC
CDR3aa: CASSTGGNYGYTF

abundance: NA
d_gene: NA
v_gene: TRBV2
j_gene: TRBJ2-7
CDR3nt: TGTGCCAGCAGTGGGTACGGCGGGACAACCTACGAGCAGTACTTC
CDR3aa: CASSGYGGTTYEQYF

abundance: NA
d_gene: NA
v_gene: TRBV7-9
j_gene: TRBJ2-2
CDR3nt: TGTGCCAGCAGGGTGGGGACGGACACCGGGGAGCTGTTTTTT
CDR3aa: CASRVGTDTGELFF

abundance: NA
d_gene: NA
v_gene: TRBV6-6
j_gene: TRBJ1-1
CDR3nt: TGTGCCAGCAGTTACCCAGGCCTGAACACTGAAGCTTTCTTT
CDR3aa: CASSYPGLNTEAFF

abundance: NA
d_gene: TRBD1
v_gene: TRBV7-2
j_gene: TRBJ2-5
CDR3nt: TGTGCCAGCAGCGCACTCAGGGGGTTTGAGACCCAGTACTTC
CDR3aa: CASSALRGFETQYF

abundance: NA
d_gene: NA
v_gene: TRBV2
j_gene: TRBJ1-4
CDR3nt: TGTGCCAGCAACCTCAACAGGGATGACGAAAAACTGTTTTTT
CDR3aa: CASNLNRDDEKLFF

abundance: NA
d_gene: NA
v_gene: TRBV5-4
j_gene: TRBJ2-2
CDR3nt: TGTGCCAGCAGCGGTCAAAGGGACCGAAGGGGCACCGGGGAGCTGTTTTTT
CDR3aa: CASSGQRDRRGTGELFF

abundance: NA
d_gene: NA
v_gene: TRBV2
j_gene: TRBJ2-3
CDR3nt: TGTGCCAGCAGTGGATCCGGGGGCGGCACAGATACGCAGTATTTT
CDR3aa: CASSGSGGGTDTQYF

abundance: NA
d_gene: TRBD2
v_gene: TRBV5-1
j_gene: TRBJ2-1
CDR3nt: TGCGCCAGCAGCTTGGATGGGCTAGCGGGGGGTTACAATGAGCAGTTCTTC
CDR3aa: CASSLDGLAGGYNEQFF

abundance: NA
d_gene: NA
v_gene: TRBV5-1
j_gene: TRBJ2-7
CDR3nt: TGCGCCAGCAGCACCTGGGGACAAAACAACGAGCAGTACTTC
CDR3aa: CASSTWGQNNEQYF

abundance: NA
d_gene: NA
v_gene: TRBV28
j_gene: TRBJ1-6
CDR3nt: TGTGCCAGCAGTTTATTAGGGGCTAATTCACCCCTCCACTTT
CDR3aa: CASSLLGANSPLHF

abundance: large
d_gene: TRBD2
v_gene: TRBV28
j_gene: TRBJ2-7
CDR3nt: TGTGCCAGCAGTTTATTAGGCGGGGGACTCTACGAGCAGTACTTC
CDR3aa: CASSLLGGGLYEQYF

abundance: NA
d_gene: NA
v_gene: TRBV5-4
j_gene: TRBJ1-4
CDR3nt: TGTGCCAGCAGCACCGTACAGGGTTCTACTGAAAAACTGTTTTTT
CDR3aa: CASSTVQGSTEKLFF

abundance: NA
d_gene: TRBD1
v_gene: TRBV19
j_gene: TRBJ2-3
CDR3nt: TGTGCCAGTAGTTGGGGACAGGGGAGTCCAGATACGCAGTATTTT
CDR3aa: CASSWGQGSPDTQYF

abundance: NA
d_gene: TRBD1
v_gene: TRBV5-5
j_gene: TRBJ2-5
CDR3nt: TGTGCCAGCAGTCAGCCTCAGGGGGCAGAGACCCAGTACTTC
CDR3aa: CASSQPQGAETQYF

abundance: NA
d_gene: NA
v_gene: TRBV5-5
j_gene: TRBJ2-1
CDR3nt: TGTGCCAGCAGCTCGGCAGGGGGGTGGGCGATTGAGCAGTTCTTC
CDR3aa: CASSSAGGWAIEQFF

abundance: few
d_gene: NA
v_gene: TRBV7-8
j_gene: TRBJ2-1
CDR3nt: TGTGCCAGCAGCTTATCGCTAGCCCAGTTCTTC
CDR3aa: CASSLSLAQFF

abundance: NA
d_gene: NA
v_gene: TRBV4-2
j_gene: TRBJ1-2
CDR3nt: TGTGCCAGCAGCCAAGATTCCCGTGCTAACTATGGCTACACCTTC
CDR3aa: CASSQDSRANYGYTF

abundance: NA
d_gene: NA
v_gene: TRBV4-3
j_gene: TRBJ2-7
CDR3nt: TGCGCCAGCAGCCAACTCCCTGTTCACAGGAACGAGCAGTACTTC
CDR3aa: CASSQLPVHRNEQYF